The 21 T cell receptor beta chains in this list originate from one sample, sequenced in a study of blood T cell repertoires in COVID-19. Method: immunoSEQ multiplex PCR; TCRdb's copy keeps in-frame clones and lacks some. The sample holds 70,000 to 90,000 clones; approximately 85% are singletons and the top ten take approximately 31%. The sample comprised peripheral blood. These receptors originate from a man in his fifties or sixties with acute or convalescent COVID-19.

V usage is TRBV11-2 and J usage is TRBJ2-2, with 10 bases identical to TRBD1. J was trimmed by 4 bases and V by 6 bases; bases with no gene match: 8. There are 16 residues in the CDR3. Germline V gives CDR1 SGHAT, CDR2 FQNNGV. The CDR3 sequence is CASRRTGGVSTGELFF. The CDR3 DNA reads TGTGCCAGCAGACGGACAGGGGGTGTTAGCACCGGGGAGCTGTTTTTT.

Remarks on this clone: The germline gene is not matched at one end of the junction; a read error may be the cause. This sample also contains other DNA sequences that code for the same CDR3. J is TRBJ1-6 and V is TRBV14; the D gene is possibly TRBD1 (5 bases). Germline V gene data show CDR1 as SGHDN and CDR2 as FVKESK. This CDR3 contains 17 residues. The CDR3 loop reads CASSQGLWGAYNSPLHF. The CDR3, as DNA: TGTGCCAGTAGCCAAGGACTCTGGGGGGCCTATAATTCACCCCTCCACTTT.

In nucleotides, the CDR3 is TGTGCCAGCACCCCCGAGCTAGAGCAGTTCTTC. Translating it yields CASTPELEQFF. This sequence joins TRBV21-1 and TRBJ2-1; the tabulated D call, TRBD2, remains unverified against the DNA. TRBV21-1 is tagged as a pseudogene. The CDR3 extends over 11 amino acids.

CDR3 coding DNA: TGTGCCAGCACAGGGGGCATATCCGGGGAGCTGTTTTTT. It yields the protein CASTGGISGELFF. This chain connects TRBV2 to TRBJ2-2, with 8 positions matching TRBD1. CDR3 size: 13 residues. After removal of 7 bases from V and 6 bases from J, the junction contained 4 bases not matched to a gene. CDR1 and CDR2 (germline): SNHLY, FYNNEI.

This chain links TRBV6-5 with TRBJ2-7; possibly TRBD1 for D (5 bases). V lost 2 bases, J lost 4 bases, and 9 bases lay in between. Germline assignment: CDR1 MNHEY and CDR2 SVGAGI. The CDR3 covers 13 residues. The CDR3 DNA reads TGTGCCAGCAGTTACCAGGGTCGGTACGAGCAGTACTTC. Encoded protein: CASSYQGRYEQYF.

This clone is termed medium-sized. This chain links TRBV6-2 or TRBV6-3 with TRBJ2-1; TRBD2 matches 14 bases. V shed 6 bases, J shed 0 bases, and the junction held 16 bases outside the gene matches. Germline V gene data show CDR1 as MNHEY and CDR2 as SVGEGT. This CDR3 has 21 amino acids. In DNA form, the CDR3 reads TGTGCCAGCAGCCTTACCTGGGGACTAGCGGGGGTCACTAGCTCCTACAATGAGCAGTTCTTC. It specifies CASSLTWGLAGVTSSYNEQFF.

V usage is TRBV9 and J usage is TRBJ2-2; 12 nucleotides match TRBD2. The V segment lost 0 bases and the J segment 6 bases; nucleotides outside the gene matches: 12. This CDR3 region has 19 residues. The germline V gene has CDR1 SGDLS and CDR2 YYNGEE. As DNA, the CDR3 is TGTGCCAGCAGCGTAGAGGGGTCTAGCGGGGGGGCGTGGTCCGGGGAGCTGTTTTTT. This gives the protein CASSVEGSSGGAWSGELFF.

The genes are TRBV11-2 and TRBJ2-7, with D unclear. Trimming took 0 bases from V and 5 from J, leaving 11 bases between them. The length of the CDR3 is 14 residues. Germline values: CDR1 SGHAT, CDR2 FQNNGV. In DNA form, the CDR3 reads TGTGCCAGCAGCTTAGATCTGGCGGTCCACGAGCAGTACTTC. Its translation is CASSLDLAVHEQYF.

The rearrangement links TRBV5-1 to TRBJ2-3; possible D gene TRBD2, 5 bases. CDR1 and CDR2 from the germline V gene are SGHRS and YFSETQ. The CDR3 covers 13 residues. V was trimmed by 4 bases and J by 0 bases, leaving 6 bases between them. CDR3 in amino acids: CASSRRSTDTQYF. CDR3 sequence (DNA): TGCGCCAGCAGCAGGAGGAGCACAGATACGCAGTATTTT.

In its sample, this clone was seen a few times. This sequence joins TRBV27 and TRBJ2-7; TRBD1 matches at 7 bases. The germline V gene has CDR1 MNHEY and CDR2 SMNVEV (reference sequence). The CDR3 totals 14 residues. Trimming at V came to 3 bases and at J to 4 bases, leaving 6 bases not matched to a gene. The CDR3 region has the DNA TGTGCCAGCAGTTTGACAGGGTCTAATTACGAGCAGTACTTC. Protein product: CASSLTGSNYEQYF.

J is TRBJ2-2 and V is TRBV12-3 or TRBV12-4; D remains unclear. V gave up 6 bases and J gave up 7 bases, with 9 bases separating them. This CDR3 has 12 residues. The chain's CDR3 is CASSLGVGELFF. The CDR3 nucleotides read TGTGCCAGCAGCCTAGGAGTCGGGGAGCTGTTTTTT.

The chain carries TRBV11-2 and TRBJ2-1; D is ambiguous. Between the trimmed V and J ends, which lost 6 bases and 0 bases, there was a span of 3 bases. CDR1 is SGHAT, CDR2 FQNNGV, per germline. The CDR3 sequence is 12 residues long. In DNA, the CDR3 is TGTGCCAGCAGGAGCTCCTACAATGAGCAGTTCTTC. It yields the protein CASRSSYNEQFF. Full variable domain (missing parts from reference TRBV11-2 and TRBJ2-1): EAGVAQSPRYKIIEKRQSVAFWCNPISGHATLYWYQQILGQGPKLLIQFQNNGVVDDSQLPKDRFSAERLKGVDSTLKIQPAKLEDSAVYLCASRSSYNEQFFGPGTRLTVL.

This rearrangement joins TRBV7-3 to TRBJ2-2, with 15 bases aligning to TRBD2. Trimming removed 4 bases from V and 5 bases from J; junction bases left unmatched: 5. Germline V gene data show CDR1 as SGHTA and CDR2 as FQGTGA. The CDR3 extends over 17 amino acids. The CDR3 DNA sequence: TGTGCCAGCAGCTCCCAGGGACTAGCGGGGGGAACCGGGGAGCTGTTTTTT. Amino acids: CASSSQGLAGGTGELFF.

The chain combines TRBV19 with TRBJ1-3; the D gene is possibly TRBD1 (6 bases). V shed 10 bases and J shed 3 bases, with 10 bases lying between them. This CDR3 spans 12 amino acids. Germline-derived CDR1 and CDR2 are LNHDA and SQIVND (reference sequence). In nucleotides, the CDR3 is TGTGCCACAGAGGGGGTTGGAAACACCATATATTTT. Amino acids: CATEGVGNTIYF.

DNA of the CDR3: TGTGCCAGCAGCTTGGGACTAGGGGAGACCCAGTACTTC. It encodes CASSLGLGETQYF. This chain joins TRBV5-4 and TRBJ2-5, with D perhaps TRBD2 (6 bases). V lost 0 bases, J lost 5 bases, and 8 bases lay in between. The germline V gene encodes CDR1 SGHNT and CDR2 YYREEE (reference sequence). The CDR3 length is 13 residues.

The gene calls are TRBV5-1 and TRBJ2-1, with TRBD2 matching 8 bases. Germline lookup yields CDR1 SGHRS and CDR2 YFSETQ. V lost 1 base and J lost 6; bases outside the gene matches: 12. The CDR3 is 17 amino acids. CDR3: CASSLYRGGMPPNEQFF. CDR3 coding DNA: TGCGCCAGCAGCTTGTATCGCGGGGGGATGCCTCCCAATGAGCAGTTCTTC.

This rearrangement joins TRBV6-5 to TRBJ1-2; D is ambiguous. The CDR3 is made up of 15 amino acids. Between the trimmed V and J ends, which lost 7 bases and 4 bases, there was a span of 19 bases. Germline-derived CDR1 and CDR2 are MNHEY and SVGAGI. The CDR3 spells CASTGEILSPYGYTF. DNA of the CDR3: TGTGCCAGCACTGGGGAGATTCTATCTCCCTATGGCTACACCTTC.

The chain uses TRBV7-2 and TRBJ2-2, with 7 positions matching TRBD2. The V gene's germline CDR1 is SGHTA and CDR2 FQGNSA. V shed 6 bases, J shed 2 bases, and the junction held 6 bases outside the gene matches. The CDR3 spans 15 residues. The CDR3 DNA follows: TGTGCCAGCAGATTTTGGGGGGGTAACACCGGGGAGCTGTTTTTT. Protein product: CASRFWGGNTGELFF.

This chain's CDR3 is CATNDKGAQPQHF. Written as DNA, the CDR3 is TGTGCCACCAACGACAAGGGGGCCCAGCCCCAGCATTTT. The chain carries TRBV10-3 and TRBJ1-5; TRBD1 aligns across 7 bases. Germline assignment: CDR1 ENHRY and CDR2 SYGVKD. The CDR3 is 13 residues long. Trimming took 10 bases from V and 7 from J; bases not matched to a gene: 10.

The rearrangement uses TRBV7-2 and TRBJ2-1; D is perhaps TRBD1 (6 bases). The germline V gene has CDR1 SGHTA and CDR2 FQGNSA. The CDR3 spans 15 residues. Deletions cut 1 base from V and 4 bases from J, with 11 bases between. CDR3 DNA: TGTGCCAGCAGCTTAGTGGCAGGGGTGTACAATGAGCAGTTCTTC. As protein: CASSLVAGVYNEQFF.

A word on this clone: A junction end diverges from the germline sequence, so it may reflect a read error. This chain connects TRBV19 to TRBJ2-2, with 7 nucleotides matching TRBD1. Looked up from germline, CDR1 is LNHDA and CDR2 is SQIVND (reference sequence). This CDR3 has 14 residues. The CDR3 region has the DNA TGTGCCAGTACCTTGACAGGGAACGCCGGGGAGCTGTTTTTT. Protein: CASTLTGNAGELFF.